This T cell receptor (beta chain) was recovered during a study of shared clonotypes between healthy human individuals. Notes on the study in general: The researchers took only blood, and tissue repertoires probably look different.

CD4+ cells yielded CD45RA+ naive and CD45RA-negative memory subsets. The CDR3 is 16 residues long. About this clone itself: The antigen remains undetermined.

Each cell subset's genomic DNA was divided evenly among several immunoSEQ plates. Original processing methods: Without quality scores, immunoSEQ junctional reads could not be filtered like full-length reads. This table comes from immunoSEQ multiplex PCR, and its TCRdb copy is limited to in-frame clones, with some not included. Clone size and the V and J calls come from that table; the DNA yielded D and trimming. The sample records approximately 1,000,000 clones, 60% to 85% being singletons. The sample comprised memory CD4+ T cells from PBMCs. The subset is: CD45RA-negative fraction. The clonotype comes from a man aged 18 to 30 in good health. Some clones in this sample may be carry-over from other donors' samples. The chain recombines TRBV21-1 with TRBJ2-7. TRBV21-1 constitutes a pseudogene. The CDR3 spells CASSNFDHLRIYEQYF. The CDR3 DNA reads TGTGCCAGCAGCAATTTTGACCACCTAAGAATCTACGAGCAGTACTTC.